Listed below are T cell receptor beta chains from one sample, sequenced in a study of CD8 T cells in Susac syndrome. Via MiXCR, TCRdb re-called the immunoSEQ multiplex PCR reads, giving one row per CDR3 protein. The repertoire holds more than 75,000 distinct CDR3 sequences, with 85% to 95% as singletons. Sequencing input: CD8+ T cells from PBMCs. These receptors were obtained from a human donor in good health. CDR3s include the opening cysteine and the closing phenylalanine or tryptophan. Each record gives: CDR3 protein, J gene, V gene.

CDR3 protein: CASSLESFYTDTQYF; J gene: TRBJ2-3; V gene: TRBV7-2
CDR3 protein: CASSQEWDRTYSPLHF; J gene: TRBJ1-6; V gene: TRBV4-1
CDR3 protein: CASRSTGGTEAFF; J gene: TRBJ1-1; V gene: TRBV12-3/TRBV12-4
CDR3 protein: CATRNEGTEAFF; J gene: TRBJ1-1; V gene: TRBV15
CDR3 protein: CASSPIGRDRISYEQYF; J gene: TRBJ2-7; V gene: TRBV5-6
CDR3 protein: CATSPSHGPGGETYNEQFF; J gene: TRBJ2-1; V gene: TRBV24-1
CDR3 protein: CASSSAGTRTDTQYF; J gene: TRBJ2-3; V gene: TRBV7-2
CDR3 protein: CANHRDPYEQYF; J gene: TRBJ2-7; V gene: TRBV7-6
CDR3 protein: CASSYPGREQFF; J gene: TRBJ2-1; V gene: TRBV7-3
CDR3 protein: CSVGTSGVQYNEQFF; J gene: TRBJ2-1; V gene: TRBV29-1
CDR3 protein: CASSVRSGTGFDEQYF; J gene: TRBJ2-7; V gene: TRBV9
CDR3 protein: CASSLVNEQYF; J gene: TRBJ2-7; V gene: TRBV5-6
CDR3 protein: CASSASGTSDTQYF; J gene: TRBJ2-3; V gene: TRBV9
CDR3 protein: CASRPGAPYEQYF; J gene: TRBJ2-7; V gene: TRBV5-1
CDR3 protein: CANSAWGRDTEAFF; J gene: TRBJ1-1; V gene: TRBV5-1
CDR3 protein: CASSPTSGLNEQFF; J gene: TRBJ2-1; V gene: TRBV7-2
CDR3 protein: CSASGGALHTEAFF; J gene: TRBJ1-1; V gene: TRBV20-1
CDR3 protein: CSVEGGLGETEAFF; J gene: TRBJ1-1; V gene: TRBV29-1
CDR3 protein: CASSLSGRPHNEQFF; J gene: TRBJ2-1; V gene: TRBV27
CDR3 protein: CASSLFYGDSNQPQHF; J gene: TRBJ1-5; V gene: TRBV27
CDR3 protein: CASSSLQDTGELFF; J gene: TRBJ2-2; V gene: TRBV27
CDR3 protein: CASSQDTDTQYF; J gene: TRBJ2-3; V gene: TRBV4-2
CDR3 protein: CASSLKAGGRIEAKNIQYF; J gene: TRBJ2-4; V gene: TRBV7-8